The 6 T cell receptor beta chains presented below share a single source sample, sequenced in a study of PD-L1 blockade in urothelial cancer. Assay used: immunoSEQ multiplex PCR; TCRdb lists only in-frame clones, some missing. This sample has 72,000 or so clones; almost 90% occur once, and the top ten carry about 10%. The time point is: peripheral blood 6 weeks after treatment start. Here the sequenced sample was PBMCs, taken around atezolizumab (anti-PD-L1) treatment. The receptors originated from a man aged 55 to 70 with urothelial cancer.

The chain is built from TRBV30 and TRBJ1-2, with D possibly being TRBD1 (5 bases). Germline loops: CDR1 GTSNPN, CDR2 SVGIG (reference sequence). Trimming stripped 3 bases from V and 4 bases from J, with 15 bases between. The length of the CDR3 is 14 residues. The CDR3 coding sequence is TGTGCCTGGAGACTCCTGGGGGGAACCTATGGCTACACCTTC. Its protein product is CAWRLLGGTYGYTF.

The chain links TRBV12-2 to TRBJ2-1; the table assigns TRBD2, which was not confirmed against the DNA. TRBV12-2 is given as a pseudogene. There are 17 residues in the CDR3. The CDR3 DNA sequence: TGTGCAAGTCGCTCGGCCCACTTAGCGGGGGTTAGAAATGAGCAGTTCTTC. Its translation: CASRSAHLAGVRNEQFF.

The chain is built from TRBV7-8 and TRBJ1-5; D uncertain. The germline CDR1 and CDR2 sequences are SGHVS and FQNEAQ. This CDR3 is built from 14 residues. Trimming took off 2 bases at V and 3 bases at J, with 8 bases between the two ends. CDR3 bases: TGTGCCAGCAGCTTAAGCGGTAACAATCAGCCCCAGCATTTT. Translated, it gives CASSLSGNNQPQHF.

The chain recombines TRBV2 with TRBJ2-3, with D uncertain. The CDR3 runs to 12 residues. With 5 bases removed from V and 0 bases from J, the gap between germline ends came to 3 bases. Germline loops: CDR1 SNHLY, CDR2 FYNNEI. CDR3 bases: TGTGCCAGCAGTCCTAGCACAGATACGCAGTATTTT. Residues: CASSPSTDTQYF.

V and J are TRBV9 and TRBJ1-4; maybe TRBD1 (6 bases). The CDR3 runs 13 residues. Germline V gene data show CDR1 as SGDLS and CDR2 as YYNGEE. Trimming took off 7 bases at V and 8 bases at J, with 15 bases between the two ends. CDR3 residues: CASRQVTREKLFF. The CDR3 DNA reads as TGTGCCAGCCGACAGGTAACTAGGGAAAAACTGTTTTTT.

This chain joins TRBV27 and TRBJ1-4; TRBD1 matches at 8 bases. Germline CDR1 reads MNHEY; CDR2 reads SMNVEV (reference sequence). The CDR3 sequence is 19 residues long. V dropped 0 bases and J dropped 4; count of bases not matched to a gene: 13. CDR3 DNA sequence: TGTGCCAGCAGTTTATCAGTCGGATCCTCCGGGACAGGTAATGAAAAACTGTTTTTT. It is translated as CASSLSVGSSGTGNEKLFF.